These T cell receptor beta chains were read from a single sample in a study of human T cells and chemical hapten exposure. TCRdb re-called the RACE reads with MiXCR, one entry per CDR3 protein. Found here are 190,000 or so distinct CDR3 sequences, around 30% of them singletons; the top ten hold less than 3%. The specimen was whole blood, collected in connection with sensitization to the hapten diphenylcyclopropenone (DPC). The source of these receptors is a woman in her twenties or thirties with alopecia areata. Some clones in this sample may be carry-over from other donors' samples. CDR3s include the opening cysteine and the closing phenylalanine or tryptophan. D genes are given only for firm matches. A row's size may be missing; if present it is once, few, many or a size class.

V: TRBV6-1; size: few; J: TRBJ2-7; D: TRBD2; DNA: TGTGCCAGCAGGGCGACTAGCGGGGGTTACGAGCAGTACTTC; CDR3: CASRATSGGYEQYF
V: TRBV2; size: few; J: TRBJ2-1; D: -; DNA: TGTGCCAGTGGGGTGGGCGTGGAGCAGTTCTTC; CDR3: CASGVGVEQFF
V: TRBV6-4; size: few; J: TRBJ2-1; D: -; DNA: TGTGCCAGCAGAAGGGACTCCTCCTACAATGAGCAGTTCTTC; CDR3: CASRRDSSYNEQFF
V: TRBV11-2; size: -; J: TRBJ2-2; D: TRBD1; DNA: TGTGCCAGCAGTCCCAACAGGGGGGTCACCGGGGAGCTGTTTTTT; CDR3: CASSPNRGVTGELFF
V: TRBV7-3; size: few; J: TRBJ2-1; D: -; DNA: TGTGCCAGCAGCTTATCTGGGGCCCACAATGAGCAGTTCTTC; CDR3: CASSLSGAHNEQFF
V: TRBV28; size: few; J: TRBJ2-1; D: TRBD2; DNA: TGTGCCAGCAGTTCACCGGGACTAGCGGCCTACAATGAGCAGTTCTTC; CDR3: CASSSPGLAAYNEQFF
V: TRBV20-1; size: -; J: TRBJ1-2; D: -; DNA: TGCAGTGCTAGAACAGGGAACTATGGCTACACCTTC; CDR3: CSARTGNYGYTF
V: TRBV5-1; size: -; J: TRBJ2-2; D: TRBD2; DNA: TGCGCCAGCGGACGACTAGCGGGAGTTAACGGGGAGCTGTTTTTT; CDR3: CASGRLAGVNGELFF
V: TRBV2; size: -; J: TRBJ2-2; D: -; DNA: TGTGCCAGCAGGGGAGACAGGACCCCCGGGGAGCTGTTTTTT; CDR3: CASRGDRTPGELFF
V: TRBV27; size: many; J: TRBJ2-2; D: -; DNA: TGTGCCAGCAGCTTAGCGAACACCGGGGAGCTGTTTTTT; CDR3: CASSLANTGELFF
V: TRBV5-5; size: -; J: TRBJ2-1; D: -; DNA: TGTGCCAGCAGCCCCGACCCGTCTCGAAAGTTCTTC; CDR3: CASSPDPSRKFF
V: TRBV5-4; size: few; J: TRBJ2-7; D: -; DNA: TGTGCCAGCAGCGGGCCCTCCTACGAGCAGTACTTC; CDR3: CASSGPSYEQYF
V: TRBV20-1; size: -; J: TRBJ1-1; D: -; DNA: TGCAGTGCTAGAGAGGGAATTCGAGCTTTCTTT; CDR3: CSAREGIRAFF
V: TRBV12-3/TRBV12-4; size: -; J: TRBJ2-7; D: -; DNA: TGTGCCAGCAGTTTGACTAATTACGAGCAGTACTTC; CDR3: CASSLTNYEQYF
V: TRBV29-1; size: few; J: TRBJ2-7; D: -; DNA: TGCAGCGTTGGGGGTGTGACTAACGAGCAGTACTTC; CDR3: CSVGGVTNEQYF
V: TRBV15; size: -; J: TRBJ2-7; D: -; DNA: TGTGCCACCAGCAGAGGCTCAACACCGGACGAGCAGTACTTC; CDR3: CATSRGSTPDEQYF
V: TRBV28; size: few; J: TRBJ2-2; D: -; DNA: TGTGCCAGCAGTTTAAAGGGGACCGGGGAGCTGTTTTTT; CDR3: CASSLKGTGELFF